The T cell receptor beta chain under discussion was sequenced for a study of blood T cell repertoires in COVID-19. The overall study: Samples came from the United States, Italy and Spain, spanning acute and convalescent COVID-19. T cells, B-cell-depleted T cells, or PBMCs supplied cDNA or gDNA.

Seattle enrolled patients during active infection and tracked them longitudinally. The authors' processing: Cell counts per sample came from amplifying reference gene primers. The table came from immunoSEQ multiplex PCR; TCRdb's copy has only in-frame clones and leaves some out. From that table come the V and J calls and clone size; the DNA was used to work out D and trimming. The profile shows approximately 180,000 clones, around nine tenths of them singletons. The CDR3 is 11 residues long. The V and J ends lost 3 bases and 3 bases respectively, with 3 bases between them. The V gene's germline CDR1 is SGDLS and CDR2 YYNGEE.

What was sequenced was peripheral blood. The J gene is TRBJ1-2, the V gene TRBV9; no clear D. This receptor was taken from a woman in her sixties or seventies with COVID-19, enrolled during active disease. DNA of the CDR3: TGTGCCAGCAGCGCAGACTATGGCTACACCTTC. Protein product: CASSADYGYTF.